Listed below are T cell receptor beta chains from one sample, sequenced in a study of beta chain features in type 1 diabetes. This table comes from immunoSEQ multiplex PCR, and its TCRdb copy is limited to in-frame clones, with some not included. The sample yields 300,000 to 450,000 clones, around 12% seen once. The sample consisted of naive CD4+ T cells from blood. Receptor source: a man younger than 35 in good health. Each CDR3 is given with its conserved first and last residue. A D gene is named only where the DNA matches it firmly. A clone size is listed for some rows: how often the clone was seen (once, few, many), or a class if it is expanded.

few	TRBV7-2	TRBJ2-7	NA	CASSPRLAYEQYF	TGTGCCAGCAGCCCTCGACTAGCCTACGAGCAGTACTTC
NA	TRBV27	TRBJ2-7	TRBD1	CASSDRGHAGESSYEQYF	TGTGCCAGCAGTGACAGGGGGCACGCGGGTGAGAGCTCCTACGAGCAGTACTTC
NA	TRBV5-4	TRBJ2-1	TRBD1	CASSLGLGTGLVGNEQFF	TGTGCCAGCAGCTTGGGGCTCGGGACAGGTTTGGTGGGCAATGAGCAGTTCTTC
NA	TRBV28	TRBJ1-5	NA	CASRKDSLDQPQHF	TGTGCCAGCAGAAAAGACAGCCTCGATCAGCCCCAGCATTTT
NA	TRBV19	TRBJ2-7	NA	CASSSGLNEQYF	TGTGCCAGTAGTAGCGGGCTCAACGAGCAGTACTTC
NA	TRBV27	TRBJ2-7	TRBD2	CASSLLAGSYEQYF	TGTGCCAGCAGTTTACTAGCGGGGTCCTACGAGCAGTACTTC
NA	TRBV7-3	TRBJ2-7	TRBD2	CASSLRTSGRISSYEQYF	TGTGCCAGCAGCTTAAGGACTAGCGGGAGGATCAGCTCCTACGAGCAGTACTTC
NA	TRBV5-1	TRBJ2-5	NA	CASSSVTQETQYF	TGCGCCAGCAGCTCAGTAACACAAGAGACCCAGTACTTC
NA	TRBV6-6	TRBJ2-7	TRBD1	CASSNTGQGSYEQYF	TGTGCCAGCAGCAACACGGGACAGGGGTCCTACGAGCAGTACTTC
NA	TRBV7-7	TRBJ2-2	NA	CASSLVATGELFF	TGTGCCAGCAGCTTAGTGGCCACCGGGGAGCTGTTTTTT
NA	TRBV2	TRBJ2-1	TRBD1	CASSELGQGYNEQFF	TGTGCCAGCAGTGAGCTGGGACAGGGGTACAATGAGCAGTTCTTC
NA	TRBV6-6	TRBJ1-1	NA	CASSYSGGQNTEAFF	TGTGCCAGCAGTTACTCGGGCGGACAGAACACTGAAGCTTTCTTT
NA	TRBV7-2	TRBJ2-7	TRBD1	CASSLVGTGIYEQYF	TGTGCCAGCAGCTTAGTGGGGACAGGGATATACGAGCAGTACTTC
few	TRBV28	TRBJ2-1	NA	CASSLLRGTYNEQFF	TGTGCCAGCAGTTTACTGAGGGGGACCTACAATGAGCAGTTCTTC
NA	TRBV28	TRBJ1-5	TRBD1	CASRGTGLSPQHF	TGTGCCAGCAGGGGGACAGGGCTCTCGCCCCAGCATTTT
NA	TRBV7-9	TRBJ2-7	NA	CASSLTPRAPSSYEQYF	TGTGCCAGCAGCTTAACGCCTAGAGCCCCGAGCTCCTACGAGCAGTACTTC
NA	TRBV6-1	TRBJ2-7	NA	CASTGGYEQYF	TGTGCCAGCACCGGGGGTTACGAGCAGTACTTC
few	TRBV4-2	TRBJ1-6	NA	CASSQGAGFNSPLHF	TGTGCCAGCAGCCAAGGCGCAGGGTTCAATTCACCCCTCCACTTT
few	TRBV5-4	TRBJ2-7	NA	CASSSQGLGFYEQYF	TGTGCCAGCAGCTCACAGGGCCTCGGTTTCTACGAGCAGTACTTC